This T cell receptor beta chain appears in the sequencing data of a study of blood T cell repertoires in COVID-19. Overall study context: The United States, Italy and Spain supplied acute and convalescent COVID-19 samples. The analysed material was cDNA or gDNA that came from T cells, B-cell-depleted T cells, or PBMCs.

CDR1 and CDR2 (germline): SEHNR, FQNEAQ (reference sequence). V shed 11 bases, J shed 5 bases, and the junction held 14 bases outside the gene matches. The CDR3 contains 14 residues. As processed by the authors: Amplification from reference gene primers served as the basis for estimated nucleated cell counts. Sequencing was performed with immunoSEQ multiplex PCR; in TCRdb, only in-frame clones are kept and a portion is missing. V and J calls and clone size follow that table, whereas D and trimming were derived from the DNA. This sample has some 20,000 clones, with around 90% found just once. The sequenced sample was peripheral blood. This chain connects TRBV7-9 to TRBJ1-2; 7 bases are a match to TRBD1. The source of this sequence is a man in his 70s with acute or convalescent COVID-19. CDR3 nucleotides: TGTGCCGGAGCGAAAACAGGGGAAACGTATGGCTACACCTTC. It yields the protein CAGAKTGETYGYTF.